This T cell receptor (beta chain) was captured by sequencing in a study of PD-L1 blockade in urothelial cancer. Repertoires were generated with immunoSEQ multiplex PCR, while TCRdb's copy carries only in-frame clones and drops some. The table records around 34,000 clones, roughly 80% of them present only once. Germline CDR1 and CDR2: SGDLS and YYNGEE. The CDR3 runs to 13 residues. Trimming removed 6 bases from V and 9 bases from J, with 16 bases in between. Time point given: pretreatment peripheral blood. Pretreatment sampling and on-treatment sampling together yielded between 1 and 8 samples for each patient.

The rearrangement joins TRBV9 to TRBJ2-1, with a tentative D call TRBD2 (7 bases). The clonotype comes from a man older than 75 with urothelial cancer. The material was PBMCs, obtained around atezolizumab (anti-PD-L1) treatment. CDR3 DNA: TGTGCCAGCAACCCCCGAGGGGGGGCTGAGCAGTTCTTC. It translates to CASNPRGGAEQFF.